Sequencing of this T cell receptor (beta chain) was carried out in a study of blood T cell repertoires in COVID-19. Study context: Acute and convalescent COVID-19 samples came from the United States, Italy and Spain. Sample material is recorded as cDNA or gDNA derived from T cells, B-cell-depleted T cells, or PBMCs.

Recruited during active infection, patients (from Seattle) were subsequently followed longitudinally. The germline V gene encodes CDR1 SGHVS and CDR2 FNYEAQ. The ends were cut back, 5 bases at V and 1 base at J, with 14 bases in the middle. CDR3 size: 15 residues. Authors' data handling: Using reference gene primer amplification, nucleated cell counts were estimated. Data came from immunoSEQ multiplex PCR; TCRdb stores just in-frame clones and leaves some out. That table is the source of V, J and clone size, and D and trimming were worked out from the DNA. The sample lists about 170,000 clones, around four fifths seen once, with about 14% in the top ten.

The chain is built from TRBV7-6 and TRBJ2-5; D remains unclear. Sequencing input: peripheral blood. This clonotype originated in a woman in her 70s with COVID-19, enrolled during active disease. In DNA, the CDR3 is TGTGCCAGCAGCCGCGGAATGGGTAGCCAAGAGACCCAGTACTTC. Translation: CASSRGMGSQETQYF.